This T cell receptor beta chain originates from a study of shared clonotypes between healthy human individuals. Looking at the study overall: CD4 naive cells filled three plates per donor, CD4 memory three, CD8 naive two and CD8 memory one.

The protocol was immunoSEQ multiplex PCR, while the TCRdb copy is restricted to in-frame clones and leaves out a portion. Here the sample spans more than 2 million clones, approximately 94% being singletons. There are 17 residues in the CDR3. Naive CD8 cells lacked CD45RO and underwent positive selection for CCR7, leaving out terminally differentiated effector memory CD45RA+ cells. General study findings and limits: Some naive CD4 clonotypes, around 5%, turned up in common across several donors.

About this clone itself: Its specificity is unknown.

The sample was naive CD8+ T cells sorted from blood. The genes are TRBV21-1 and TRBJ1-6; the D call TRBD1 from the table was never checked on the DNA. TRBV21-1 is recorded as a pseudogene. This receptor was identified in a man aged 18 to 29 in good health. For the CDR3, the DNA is TGTGCCAGCAGCAATATATCGGGACAGTACTATAATTCACCCCTCCACTTT. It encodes CASSNISGQYYNSPLHF.